The 8 T cell receptor beta chains in this list originate from one sample, sequenced in a study of cytomegalovirus exposure and HLA in healthy donors. PCR involved 60 Vbeta and 13 Jbeta primers. Clones were sequenced by immunoSEQ multiplex PCR, and TCRdb holds only the in-frame ones, with some missing. The profile shows about 150,000 clones, around four fifths of them singletons. Source material: PBMCs. The receptors were gathered from a male donor in good health and CMV-seronegative.

The V gene is TRBV7-2, the J gene TRBJ1-5; D is possibly TRBD1 (5 bases). Germline assignment: CDR1 SGHTA and CDR2 FQGNSA. The CDR3 sequence is 15 residues long. Trimming removed 1 base from V and 3 bases from J, with 10 bases in between. CDR3 amino acids: CASSLGGRVNQPQHF. The CDR3 DNA reads as TGTGCCAGCAGCTTAGGAGGCAGGGTCAATCAGCCCCAGCATTTT.

The rearrangement links TRBV15 to TRBJ2-3, with D unresolved. Germline CDR1 is LNHNV and CDR2 is YYDKDF (reference sequence). V lost 0 bases to trimming and J lost 2 bases, with 9 bases between them. The CDR3 totals 15 residues. This CDR3 is CATSRDAASTDTQYF. CDR3 nucleotides: TGTGCCACCAGCAGAGATGCGGCTTCCACAGATACGCAGTATTTT.

The chain carries TRBV5-8 and TRBJ2-3, with 11 positions matching TRBD2. Germline values: CDR1 SGHTS, CDR2 YDEGEE. This CDR3 comprises 16 residues. The V gene end was trimmed by 0 bases and the J gene end by 5 bases; junction bases not matched to a gene: 5. The chain's CDR3 is CASSLGSGGAGDTQYF. The CDR3 nucleotides are TGTGCCAGCAGCTTGGGTAGCGGGGGGGCCGGAGATACGCAGTATTTT.

Here the CDR3 reads CASSSRTAYEQYF. CDR3 sequence (DNA): TGTGCCAGCAGCTCTAGGACAGCCTACGAGCAGTACTTC. The chain has TRBV7-2 and TRBJ2-7; perhaps TRBD1 as D (6 bases). In germline, CDR1 is SGHTA, CDR2 FQGNSA. Between the trimmed V and J ends, which lost 4 bases and 2 bases, there was a span of 9 bases. The CDR3 spans 13 residues.

J is TRBJ2-7 and V is TRBV9; the match to TRBD2 covers 11 bases. The CDR3 sequence is 19 residues long. J was trimmed by 0 bases and V by 0 bases; bases with no gene match: 11. Germline V lookup: CDR1 SGDLS, CDR2 YYNGEE. The CDR3 DNA reads TGTGCCAGCAGCGTAGGGGCCCAAACTAGCGGGAGAATCTCCTACGAGCAGTACTTC. This codes for CASSVGAQTSGRISYEQYF. Using reference TRBV9 and TRBJ2-7 for the parts outside the CDR3, the full variable domain is DSGVTQTPKHLITATGQRVTLRCSPRSGDLSVYWYQQSLDQGLQFLIQYYNGEERAKGNILERFSAQQFPDLHSELNLSSLELGDSALYFCASSVGAQTSGRISYEQYFGPGTRLTVT.

The chain carries TRBV7-9 and TRBJ1-3, with D tentatively TRBD1 (6 bases). The CDR3 totals 15 residues. Germline V gene sequence: CDR1 SEHNR, CDR2 FQNEAQ (reference sequence). V was cut by 5 bases and J by 0 bases, with 11 bases left in between. CDR3 bases: TGTGCCAGCAGCCCAGGGGCCCACTCTGGAAACACCATATATTTT. Translated, it gives CASSPGAHSGNTIYF.

This clone was seen once. The V call is TRBV29-1, the J call TRBJ1-1, with D perhaps matching TRBD1 (6 bases). Trimming stripped 3 bases from V and 11 bases from J, with 13 bases between. Germline V gives CDR1 SQVTM, CDR2 ANQGSEA. The CDR3 runs 11 residues. The CDR3 coding sequence is TGCAGCGTTGAGTTGGGGGGGCTGGCTTTCTTT. This encodes CSVELGGLAFF.

This clone was observed a few times. V usage is TRBV5-1 and J usage is TRBJ1-3; a possible D gene is TRBD1 (5 bases). The length of the CDR3 is 13 residues. Trimming pared 0 bases from V and 8 bases from J, leaving 9 bases between. The germline CDR1 and CDR2 sequences are SGHRS and YFSETQ. CDR3 in DNA: TGCGCCAGCAGCTTGGGACAGCCTGACACCATATATTTT. It is translated as CASSLGQPDTIYF.